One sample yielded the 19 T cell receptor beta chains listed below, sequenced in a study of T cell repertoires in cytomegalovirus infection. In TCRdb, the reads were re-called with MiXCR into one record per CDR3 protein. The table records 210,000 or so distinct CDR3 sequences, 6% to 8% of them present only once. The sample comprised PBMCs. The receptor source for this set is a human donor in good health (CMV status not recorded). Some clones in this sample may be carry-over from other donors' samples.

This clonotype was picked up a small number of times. Here the CDR3 reads CSAREGTPSYEQYF. CDR3 nucleotide sequence: TGCAGTGCTAGAGAAGGGACACCATCCTACGAGCAGTACTTC. The rearrangement uses TRBV20-1 and TRBJ2-7, with TRBD1 as a possible D gene (6 bases). Trimming removed 0 bases at V and 1 base at J, with 10 bases between. Germline V gene sequence: CDR1 DFQATT, CDR2 SNEGSKA (reference sequence). This CDR3 is built from 14 residues.

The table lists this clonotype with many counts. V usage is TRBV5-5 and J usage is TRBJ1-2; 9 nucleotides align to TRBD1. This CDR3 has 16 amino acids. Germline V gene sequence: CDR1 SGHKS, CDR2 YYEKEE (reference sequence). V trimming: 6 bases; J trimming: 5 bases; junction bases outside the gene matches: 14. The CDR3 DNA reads TGTGCCAGCATACCCAGGACCGACAGGGGGGATTATGGCTACACCTTC. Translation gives CASIPRTDRGDYGYTF.

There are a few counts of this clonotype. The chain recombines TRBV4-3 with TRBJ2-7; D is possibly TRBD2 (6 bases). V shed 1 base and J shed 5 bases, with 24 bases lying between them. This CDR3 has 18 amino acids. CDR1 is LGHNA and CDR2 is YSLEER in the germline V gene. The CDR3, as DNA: TGCGCCAGCAGCCAAGCTTATGGGGACTTTGACCGACGCAACGAGCAGTACTTC. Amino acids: CASSQAYGDFDRRNEQYF.

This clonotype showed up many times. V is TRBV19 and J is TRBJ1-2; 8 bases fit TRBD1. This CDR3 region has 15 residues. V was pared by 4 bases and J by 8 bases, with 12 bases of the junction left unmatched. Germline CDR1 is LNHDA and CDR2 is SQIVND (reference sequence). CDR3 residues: CASSTSGQAVLGYTF. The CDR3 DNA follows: TGTGCCAGTAGTACTTCGGGACAGGCCGTTCTCGGCTACACCTTC.

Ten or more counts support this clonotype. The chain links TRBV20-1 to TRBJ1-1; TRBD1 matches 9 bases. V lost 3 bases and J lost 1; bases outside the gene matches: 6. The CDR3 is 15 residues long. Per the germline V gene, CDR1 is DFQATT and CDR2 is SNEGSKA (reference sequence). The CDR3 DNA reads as TGCAGTGCTAGGGTACCGGGACAGGGGAACACTGAAGCTTTCTTT. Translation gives CSARVPGQGNTEAFF.

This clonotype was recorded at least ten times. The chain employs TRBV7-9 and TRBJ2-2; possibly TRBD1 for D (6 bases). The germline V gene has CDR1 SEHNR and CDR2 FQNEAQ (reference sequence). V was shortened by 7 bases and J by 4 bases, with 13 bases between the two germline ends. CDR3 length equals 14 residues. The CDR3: CASIPVGATGELFF. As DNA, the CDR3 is TGTGCCAGCATCCCAGTGGGGGCCACCGGGGAGCTGTTTTTT.

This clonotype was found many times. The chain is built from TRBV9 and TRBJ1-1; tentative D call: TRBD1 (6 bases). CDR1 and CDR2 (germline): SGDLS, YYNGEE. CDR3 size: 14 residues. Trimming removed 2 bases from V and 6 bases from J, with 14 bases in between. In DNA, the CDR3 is TGTGCCAGCAGCGTCCGGACAGCTAGTTCTGAAGCTTTCTTT. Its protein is CASSVRTASSEAFF. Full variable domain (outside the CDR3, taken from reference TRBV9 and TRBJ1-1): DSGVTQTPKHLITATGQRVTLRCSPRSGDLSVYWYQQSLDQGLQFLIQYYNGEERAKGNILERFSAQQFPDLHSELNLSSLELGDSALYFCASSVRTASSEAFFGQGTRLTVV.

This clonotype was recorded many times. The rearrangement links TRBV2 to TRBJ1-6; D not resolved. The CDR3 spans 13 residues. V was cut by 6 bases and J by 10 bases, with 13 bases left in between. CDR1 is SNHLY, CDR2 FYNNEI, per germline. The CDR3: CASSRDLGSPLHF. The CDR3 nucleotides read TGTGCCAGCAGCCGTGACCTGGGCTCACCCCTCCACTTT.

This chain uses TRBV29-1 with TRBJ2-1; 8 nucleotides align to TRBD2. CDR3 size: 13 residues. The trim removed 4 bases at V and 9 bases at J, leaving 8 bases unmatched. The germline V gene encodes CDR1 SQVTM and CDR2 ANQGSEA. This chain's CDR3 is CSVGSGGLGEQFF. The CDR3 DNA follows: TGCAGCGTTGGGAGCGGGGGCTTAGGTGAGCAGTTCTTC.

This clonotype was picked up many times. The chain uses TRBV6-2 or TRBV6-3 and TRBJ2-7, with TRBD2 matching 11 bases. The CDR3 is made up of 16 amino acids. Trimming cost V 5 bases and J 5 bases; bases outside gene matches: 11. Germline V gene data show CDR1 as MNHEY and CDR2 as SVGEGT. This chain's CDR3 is CASSRRLVAGGNEQYF. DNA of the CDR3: TGTGCCAGCAGTCGCCGTTTGGTAGCGGGGGGGAACGAGCAGTACTTC.

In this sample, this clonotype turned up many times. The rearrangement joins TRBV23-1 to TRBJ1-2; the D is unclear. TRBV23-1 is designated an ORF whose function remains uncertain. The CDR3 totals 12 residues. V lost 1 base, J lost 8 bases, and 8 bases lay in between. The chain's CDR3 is CASSQLSRGYTF. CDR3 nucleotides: TGCGCCAGCAGTCAATTATCCAGAGGCTACACCTTC.

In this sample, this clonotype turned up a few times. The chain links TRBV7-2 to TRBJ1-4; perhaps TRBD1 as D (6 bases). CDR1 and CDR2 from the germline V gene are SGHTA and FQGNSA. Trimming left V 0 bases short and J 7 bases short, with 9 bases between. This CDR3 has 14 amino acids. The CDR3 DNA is TGTGCCAGCAGCTTAGCGGGGGGGGCTGAAAAACTGTTTTTT. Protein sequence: CASSLAGGAEKLFF.

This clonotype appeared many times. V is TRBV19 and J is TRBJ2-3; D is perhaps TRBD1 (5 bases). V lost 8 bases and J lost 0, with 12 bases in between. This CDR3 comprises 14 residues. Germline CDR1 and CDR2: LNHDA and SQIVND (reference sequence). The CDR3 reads CASADTSSTDTQYF. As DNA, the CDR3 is TGTGCCAGTGCGGACACCTCTAGCACAGATACGCAGTATTTT.

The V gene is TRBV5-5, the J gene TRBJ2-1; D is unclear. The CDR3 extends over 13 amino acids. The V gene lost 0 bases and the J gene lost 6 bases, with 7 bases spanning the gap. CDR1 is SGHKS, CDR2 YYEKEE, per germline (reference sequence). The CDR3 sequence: CASSLEVINEQFF. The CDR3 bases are TGTGCCAGCAGCTTGGAAGTAATCAATGAGCAGTTCTTC.

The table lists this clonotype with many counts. DNA for the CDR3: TGTGCCAGCAGTGAACCAGGGACAGGAGGTACGCAGTATTTT. It encodes CASSEPGTGGTQYF. The genes are TRBV25-1 and TRBJ2-3, with 8 bases identical to TRBD1. J was trimmed by 8 bases and V by 2 bases; bases with no gene match: 6. Germline CDR1 is MGHDK and CDR2 is SYGVNS. CDR3 length: 14 residues.

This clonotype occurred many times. Here the CDR3 reads CASRFRRGNQPQHF. The CDR3 region has the DNA TGTGCCAGCAGGTTCCGAAGGGGCAATCAGCCCCAGCATTTT. This chain links TRBV6-2 or TRBV6-3 with TRBJ1-5; D unclear. V was trimmed by 6 bases and J by 2 bases, leaving 11 bases between them. Germline values: CDR1 MNHEY, CDR2 SVGEGT. The CDR3 consists of 14 residues.

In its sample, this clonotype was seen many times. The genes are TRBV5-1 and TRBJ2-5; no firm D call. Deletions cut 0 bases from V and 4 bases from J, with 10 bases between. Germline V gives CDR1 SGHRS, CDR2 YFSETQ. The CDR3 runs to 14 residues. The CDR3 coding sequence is TGCGCCAGCAGCTTGGAACCCCCCCCAGAGACCCAGTACTTC. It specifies CASSLEPPPETQYF.

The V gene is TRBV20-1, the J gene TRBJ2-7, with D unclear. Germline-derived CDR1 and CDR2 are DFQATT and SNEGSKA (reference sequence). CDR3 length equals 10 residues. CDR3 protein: CTPDGYEQYF. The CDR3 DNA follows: TGCACCCCGGACGGCTACGAGCAGTACTTC.

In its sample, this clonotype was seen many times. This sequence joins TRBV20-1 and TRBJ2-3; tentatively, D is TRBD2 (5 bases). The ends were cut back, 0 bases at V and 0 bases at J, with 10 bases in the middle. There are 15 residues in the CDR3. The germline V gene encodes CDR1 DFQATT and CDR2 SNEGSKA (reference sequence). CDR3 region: CSARETRTSTDTQYF. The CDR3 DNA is TGCAGTGCTAGAGAAACTAGAACTAGCACAGATACGCAGTATTTT.